Each of the 5 T cell receptor beta chains below was sequenced from the same sample in a study of blood T cell repertoires in COVID-19. Method: immunoSEQ multiplex PCR; TCRdb's copy keeps in-frame clones and lacks some. The repertoire holds 130,000 to 150,000 clones, with around 87% as singletons. Sequencing input: peripheral blood. Every receptor here comes from a man aged 80 or over with acute or convalescent COVID-19.

This clone was counted a single time. The V gene is TRBV6-1, the J gene TRBJ1-3, with no clear D. This CDR3 has 15 residues. V lost 1 base to trimming and J lost 0 bases, with 7 bases between them. Germline CDR1 reads MNHNS; CDR2 reads SASEGT. CDR3 region: CASSEGWSSGNTIYF. CDR3 coding DNA: TGTGCCAGCAGTGAAGGCTGGAGCTCTGGAAACACCATATATTTT.

V gene TRBV19 combines with J gene TRBJ1-2; possible D gene TRBD1, 5 bases. The CDR3 covers 11 residues. Germline V gene data show CDR1 as LNHDA and CDR2 as SQIVND (reference sequence). V was pared by 9 bases and J by 2 bases, with 7 bases between. CDR3 protein: CASRTNYGYTF. The DNA of the CDR3 is TGTGCCAGCCGGACAAACTATGGCTACACCTTC.

This chain connects TRBV10-3 to TRBJ2-5; no clear D. The CDR3 is 12 amino acids. V shed 5 bases and J shed 5 bases, with 9 bases lying between them. CDR1 and CDR2 (germline): ENHRY, SYGVKD. CDR3 DNA: TGTGCCATCAGTCGAAACGGGGAGACCCAGTACTTC. Amino acids: CAISRNGETQYF.

This chain links TRBV5-4 with TRBJ2-1; D not resolved. V was pared by 2 bases and J by 5 bases, with 20 bases between. The CDR3 loop spans 17 amino acids. Germline V gene data show CDR1 as SGHNT and CDR2 as YYREEE (reference sequence). The CDR3 DNA reads as TGTGCCAGCAGCTTTTCCTCCACGGCGGTTAGCCACAATGAGCAGTTCTTC. As protein: CASSFSSTAVSHNEQFF.

V gene TRBV9 combines with J gene TRBJ1-2; D remains ambiguous. Germline values: CDR1 SGDLS, CDR2 YYNGEE. V lost 1 base to trimming and J lost 4 bases, with 14 bases between them. This CDR3 spans 15 amino acids. As DNA, the CDR3 is TGTGCCAGCAGCGTACTAGGCTACCAACCCTATGGCTACACCTTC. Its translation: CASSVLGYQPYGYTF.